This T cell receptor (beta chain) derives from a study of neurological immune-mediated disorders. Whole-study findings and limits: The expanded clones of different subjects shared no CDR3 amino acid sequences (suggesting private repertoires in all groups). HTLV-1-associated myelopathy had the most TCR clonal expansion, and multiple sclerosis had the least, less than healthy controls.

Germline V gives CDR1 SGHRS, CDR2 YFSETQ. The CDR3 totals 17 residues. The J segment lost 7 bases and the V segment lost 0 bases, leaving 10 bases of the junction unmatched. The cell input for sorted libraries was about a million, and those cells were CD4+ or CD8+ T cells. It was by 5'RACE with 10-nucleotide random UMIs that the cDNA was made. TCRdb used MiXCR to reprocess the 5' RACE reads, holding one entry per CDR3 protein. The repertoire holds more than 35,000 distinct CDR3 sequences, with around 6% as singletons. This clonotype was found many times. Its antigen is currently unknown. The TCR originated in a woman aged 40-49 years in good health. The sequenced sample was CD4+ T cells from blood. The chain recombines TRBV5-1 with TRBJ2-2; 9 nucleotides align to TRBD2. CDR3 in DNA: TGCGCCAGCAGCTTGGCCAGCCGACTAGCGGAAGTCGGGGAGCTGTTTTTT. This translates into CASSLASRLAEVGELFF.